This TCR beta chain derives from a study of cytomegalovirus exposure and HLA in healthy donors (TCRdb year 2017). Study-level background: An earlier analysis of about 530 of the donors reported approximately 300 Gb of sequence data and approximately 120 million unique TCR beta sequences obtained from about 170 million T cells. An early release that covered about 600 HLA-typed donors contained approximately 300 gigabases of sequencing data and tens of millions of unique TCR sequences. Of the roughly 400 genotyped donors, about 80% fell in the genetic ancestry cluster associated with self-reported Caucasian donors. The study aimed to test whether cataloging public T cell receptors could reveal signatures of past pathogen exposure. Using immunosequencing, the study profiled T cell repertoires from roughly 650 subjects and related those repertoires to cytomegalovirus serostatus. In addition to the first cohort of about 650 subjects, a separate validation cohort of 130 or so different subjects was used. To predict cytomegalovirus infection status, the study brought together high-throughput TCR immunosequencing, statistical association of individual TCRs with disease status, and machine learning. To study patterns of TCR occurrence, a later analysis re-analyzed previously published TCR beta repertoires from 550 to 800 donors and added high-resolution HLA genotyping. Rather than drawing on any new phenotypic data, the later analysis identified candidate immune exposures from TCR beta sequences and the way those sequences occurred across donors. An earlier analysis of approximately 630 of the donors applied high-throughput TCR beta sequencing to assess whether each TCR beta V gene segment acted as functional or pseudogenic. Donor age, sex, ethnicity and CMV serostatus were collected together with the repertoire data. A later genetic analysis used genome-wide SNP genotypes for about 55% of the 666 donors, treating that subset as a discovery cohort. All discovery cohort repertoires had been generated on a single sequencing platform. Both class I and class II loci were covered by HLA typing, at four-digit resolution. Typing coverage differed by locus: A, B, C, DRB1 and DQB1 were typed in about 620-640 donors, DQA1 in approximately 520, DPA1 in around 580, and DPB1 in approximately 450. Several DR-DQ haplotypes were handled as single units for association and clustering because linkage in the cohort was strong. Among roughly 370 genotyped donors of the cohort, an average of about 240,000 unique TCR beta nucleotide sequences were sequenced per donor, 15% to 20% of them non-productive. Overall results and qualifications from the work: In a later analysis, most CMV-associated TCR beta chains were found to appear HLA-restricted, with HLA associations seemingly driven largely by CMV exposure. V-gene and J-gene trimming of TCR beta chains was associated with a missense DCLRE1C variant in a later genetic analysis, and the association was replicated in an independent cohort. Because counts were too low, roughly 18 rarely observed V segments, including chromosome 9 orphons, were left out of the earlier analysis of approximately 500 of the donors. A few of the identified cytomegalovirus-associated TCR beta chains were confirmed in vitro to be specific for cytomegalovirus antigens. This cohort had only TCR beta chains sequenced, and the lack of alpha or paired-chain data limited which features could be detected. Compared with the 666-donor mean, donors in an Asian-associated ancestry cluster had fewer N-insertions in productive TCRs, according to a later genetic analysis. When HLA alleles, especially DR and DQ, strongly co-occurred, attributing TCR associations to individual alleles was difficult. Sequencing depth was assumed to be roughly uniform across donors in the presence/absence analyses, though that assumption may not hold. A further reported finding was that TCR beta sequences accurately predicted the HLA-A and HLA-B alleles for most subjects in the first cohort. In an earlier analysis of about 600 of the donors, most TCR beta V segments appeared in productive rearrangements about 87% or about 30% of the time, broadly matching IMGT annotations. Immune exposure information for the cohort was limited to CMV serostatus. In a later analysis, TCR association rates were found to vary across HLA loci, with the most associated TCRs seen for DRB1 alleles and the fewest for HLA-C alleles. The study listed around 160 TCR beta chains as associated with cytomegalovirus. Linkage disequilibrium might explain the correlated functional status among segregating V segments, but an unknown experimental factor could not be excluded. While some public TCRs were present in many individuals, most TCR sequences turned up only very rarely across donors. In a later analysis, HLA-associated TCR beta chains showed more clonal expansion and lower generation probabilities than non-associated chains that were equally common. A group of highly shared sequence variants was considered likely to be a technical artifact of the sequencing pipeline. HLA typing was unavailable for some donors at each locus, so association tests used only the typed subset. Several of the top co-occurrence clusters appeared to be linked to parvovirus B19, influenza, CMV and Epstein-Barr virus, according to a later analysis. Cytomegalovirus status was reported to be diagnosed by the classifier with high specificity and sensitivity in both the original and validation cohorts. The authors suggested that the approach could potentially be extended to other disease states and immunological phenotypes. In a later analysis, 15,000 to 20,000 TCR beta sequences were associated with specific HLA alleles at a false discovery rate of 0.05. Some IMGT-functional V segments, including TRBV6-2 and TRBV6-3, could not be distinguished by the 87-base-pair reads and were therefore excluded.

The cohort comprised hundreds of healthy bone marrow donors. All cohort members were sampled while nominally healthy, although unrecorded immune exposures were likely present. The donor tested CMV seropositive and was one of the 289 seropositive cohort members. A peripheral blood sample was collected from each donor, and TCR beta sequencing was performed on peripheral blood mononuclear cells. The Qiagen DNeasy Blood Extraction Kit was used to extract genomic DNA from the blood cell samples. Details on this clone: Its antigen remains undetermined. Base qualities are not at hand, and no much larger clone is one base apart.

CDR3 length: 16 amino acids, cysteine to phenylalanine. Only the CDR3 region is kept as DNA, spanning 48 bases read in frame from base 1. The germline V gene (reference sequence) sets CDR1 to SEHNR and CDR2 to FQNEAQ. Between the V and J ends, shortened by 4 bases and 4 bases respectively, the junction contains 16 bases. Libraries came from the immunoSEQ multiplex PCR assay. A mixture of 60 forward primers for TCR Vbeta segments and 13 reverse primers for TCR Jbeta segments was used in the multiplex PCR. A multiplex PCR assay on genomic DNA amplified the CDR3 region of rearranged TCR beta genes. The Illumina HiSeq System was used to sequence the amplified TCR beta libraries as 87-base-pair reads. As for the original processing: A later analysis counted about 80 million unique TCR beta chains across the 650 to 800 repertoires, and some 11 million of these chains were shared by at least two donors. Raw reads were error-corrected and collapsed into unique sequences with a nearest-neighbor algorithm that merged closely related sequences to remove PCR and sequencing errors. Alignment of CDR3 sequences to IMGT reference sequences was used to assign V, D and J gene segments. For a sequence to be retained, at least a six-nucleotide match to both a V gene segment and a J gene segment was required. A rearrangement was called productive if the CDR3 had no stop codons and remained in frame with V and J, and every other rearrangement was called non-productive. Following IMGT convention, CDR3 was defined as the stretch from the second conserved V-encoded cysteine up to the conserved J-encoded phenylalanine. The earlier analysis of some 540 of the donors excluded any sequence lacking an unambiguous match to a single V gene segment. An earlier analysis of about 590 of the donors classified V segments as functional when productive rearrangements were above 56.7% and as segregating when the standard deviation between donors was above 5%. A statistical classification framework was built for diagnosing cytomegalovirus status from the catalog of TCR beta chain sequences. In a later analysis, V and J genes were assigned by comparing TCR nucleotide sequences against IMGT/GENE-DB human TR gene sequences. A later analysis assigned CDR3 sequences and most-parsimonious VDJ recombination scenarios with the TCRdist pipeline. In a later analysis, each TCR beta chain was defined by its CDR3 amino acid sequence together with its V-gene family, and reads without a unique V-gene family were excluded. In a later analysis, around 650 highly shared, low-generation-probability nucleotide sequences were removed to address suspected cross-contamination and a sequencing artifact. In a later analysis, a clonal expansion index was calculated for each public chain from normalized within-repertoire ranks of inferred template counts. Generation probabilities in a later analysis came from a VDJ recombination model fitted to out-of-frame rearrangements, and those results were checked against IGoR. In a later analysis, hypergeometric tests were used to score TCR-TCR, TCR-HLA and TCR-CMV co-occurrence, with a repertoire-size bias correction applied to TCR pairs. False discovery rates were estimated in a later analysis by permuting HLA or CMV assignments 20 times. In a later analysis, co-occurring TCRs were grouped using DBSCAN, and TCRdist sequence similarity was added for clustering within HLA-allele-positive subsets. Co-occurrence clustering excluded repertoires with fewer than 30,000 or more than 120,000 public chains, plus five with anomalous nucleotide sharing. Entries here come from immuneACCESS through TCRdb and include only in-frame sequences with V and J called. Some clones fail to appear in such tables; in the studies checked, an unresolved V gene covers under half of the shortfall, and the cause of the remainder is unknown. The D gene and trimming were derived from the DNA, and the V and J assignments and clone size from that table. This sample comprises more than 110,000 clones, under 80% of them detected only once. Clones ranked in the top ten supply 8.8% of the sample.

The rearranged segments are TRBV7-9 and TRBJ2-2; a tentative D call is TRBD2 (6 bases match). This clonotype was sampled from a woman in her fifties or sixties in good health and CMV-seropositive. The material sequenced was PBMCs. CDR3 loop: CASSSTRGERTGELFF. Here is the DNA: TGTGCCAGCAGCTCCACCCGCGGGGAACGCACCGGGGAGCTGTTTTTT.